This T cell receptor beta chain originates from a study of T cell responses to AZD1222 COVID-19 vaccine. Looking at the study overall: Recipients boosted at about 4 weeks or about 12 weeks are pooled.

CDR1 and CDR2 (germline): SGHTA, FQGNSA. V was trimmed by 3 bases and J by 2 bases, leaving 7 bases between them. The CDR3 runs to 13 residues. The repertoire was sequenced with immunoSEQ multiplex PCR; TCRdb's copy has only in-frame clones and lacks some. The sample holds about 160,000 clones, more than 70% seen once. A word on this clone: The antigen remains unidentified.

Study-wide findings and caveats: Per reports, nearly half of all spike-specific TCRs target regions that are unmutated in variants. Rises in breadth and depth of Spike-specific TCRs came after two AZD1222 doses. Spike was spanned by vaccine-associated CD4 TCRs, which were dominant at 160-218 and 743-854.

Here the sequenced sample was peripheral blood, taken on day 0 of AZD1222 vaccination. The chain links TRBV7-2 to TRBJ1-2; D not resolved. The source is an adult in good health. The CDR3 nucleotides read TGTGCCAGCAGCTTGAAAGAGAACTATGGCTACACCTTC. Translated: CASSLKENYGYTF. The full variable domain, completed using reference TRBV7-2 and TRBJ1-2, is GAGVSQSPSNKVTEKGKDVELRCDPISGHTALYWYRQSLGQGLEFLIYFQGNSAPDKSGLPSDRFSAERTGGSVSTLTIQRTQQEDSAVYLCASSLKENYGYTFGSGTRLTVV.